This TCR beta chain came from a study of T cell responses to AZD1222 COVID-19 vaccine. Study results and caveats: CD4 TCRs linked to vaccination spanned spike, dominating at 160-218 and 743-854. The donor cohort was predominantly white British with a female majority, and clonal diversity may have been underestimated.

The CDR3 spans 16 residues. CDR1 SEHNR and CDR2 FQNEAQ come from the germline V gene (reference sequence). V lost 1 base and J 3 bases, leaving 12 bases between the germline ends. Concerning this clone: Its antigen remains unknown.

This table comes from immunoSEQ multiplex PCR, and its TCRdb copy is limited to in-frame clones, with some not included. In the table there are 70,000 to 95,000 clones, 80% of which are singletons. The V call is TRBV7-9, the J call TRBJ2-2, with D perhaps assigned TRBD1 or TRBD2 (6 bases each). The sample consisted of peripheral blood, taken on day 0 of AZD1222 vaccination. The sequence was obtained from an adult in good health. CDR3 in DNA: TGTGCCAGCAGCTTAGACCCGGGGGCCCACACCGGGGAGCTGTTTTTT. It codes for CASSLDPGAHTGELFF.